A selection of T cell receptor beta chains follows, all from one sample in a study of blood T cell repertoires in COVID-19. The data were produced by immunoSEQ multiplex PCR, yet TCRdb's version contains in-frame clones alone and is incomplete. The table includes roughly 520,000 clones, around 89% detected once. The sequencing sample was made of PBMCs or T cells enriched from blood (not recorded which). The receptors were sampled from a woman aged 40 to 55 who had recovered from COVID-19. Both conserved end residues are part of each CDR3. The order of the fields is clone size, V gene, J gene, D gene, CDR3 length, CDR3 protein, CDR3 DNA. The D gene is left open where the match is weak. Expanded clones are given a class, and other clones once, few, many or no size at all.

clone size: -; V gene: TRBV28; J gene: TRBJ1-3; D gene: -; CDR3 length: 18; CDR3 protein: CASSLLDRVLGSGNTIYF; CDR3 DNA: TGTGCCAGCAGTTTATTGGACAGAGTCCTCGGCTCTGGAAACACCATATATTTT
clone size: -; V gene: TRBV29-1; J gene: TRBJ1-2; D gene: TRBD1; CDR3 length: 14; CDR3 protein: CSVQIGTGNYGYTF; CDR3 DNA: TGCAGCGTTCAGATCGGGACAGGGAACTATGGCTACACCTTC
clone size: -; V gene: TRBV19; J gene: TRBJ2-1; D gene: TRBD2; CDR3 length: 16; CDR3 protein: CASSLPWREGYNEQFF; CDR3 DNA: TGTGCCAGTAGTCTCCCCTGGCGGGAGGGCTACAATGAGCAGTTCTTC
clone size: -; V gene: TRBV5-4; J gene: TRBJ2-7; D gene: -; CDR3 length: 13; CDR3 protein: CASSPNTGDEQYF; CDR3 DNA: TGTGCCAGCAGCCCGAACACAGGTGACGAGCAGTACTTC
clone size: -; V gene: TRBV4-3; J gene: TRBJ1-3; D gene: TRBD1; CDR3 length: 21; CDR3 protein: CASSQDPTGLETGSSGNTIYF; CDR3 DNA: TGCGCCAGCAGCCAAGACCCGACAGGGCTAGAAACAGGTTCTTCTGGAAACACCATATATTTT
clone size: -; V gene: TRBV7-9; J gene: TRBJ2-5; D gene: TRBD2; CDR3 length: 15; CDR3 protein: CASSSYSGSGETQYF; CDR3 DNA: TGTGCCAGCAGCTCGTATAGCGGGAGTGGAGAGACCCAGTACTTC
clone size: -; V gene: TRBV2; J gene: TRBJ2-2; D gene: TRBD1; CDR3 length: 16; CDR3 protein: CASRETGGSYTGELFF; CDR3 DNA: TGTGCCAGCAGGGAGACAGGGGGCTCCTACACCGGGGAGCTGTTTTTT
clone size: -; V gene: TRBV5-8; J gene: TRBJ1-1; D gene: -; CDR3 length: 14; CDR3 protein: CASSLLASGTEAFF; CDR3 DNA: TGTGCCAGCAGCTTGCTGGCTTCGGGCACTGAAGCTTTCTTT
clone size: -; V gene: TRBV25-1; J gene: TRBJ2-7; D gene: -; CDR3 length: 12; CDR3 protein: CASSILENEQYF; CDR3 DNA: -
clone size: -; V gene: TRBV12-3/TRBV12-4; J gene: TRBJ1-1; D gene: -; CDR3 length: 12; CDR3 protein: CASSRGFTEAFF; CDR3 DNA: TGTGCCAGCAGCCGGGGGTTCACTGAAGCTTTCTTT
clone size: -; V gene: TRBV6-1; J gene: TRBJ1-1; D gene: TRBD1; CDR3 length: 16; CDR3 protein: CASSEAGWRGRTEAFF; CDR3 DNA: TGTGCCAGCAGTGAAGCCGGGTGGAGGGGGCGGACTGAAGCTTTCTTT
clone size: -; V gene: TRBV11-2; J gene: TRBJ1-2; D gene: TRBD1; CDR3 length: 17; CDR3 protein: CASSARAGTGGLYGYTF; CDR3 DNA: TGTGCCAGCAGCGCGAGAGCCGGGACAGGGGGCTTATATGGCTACACCTTC
clone size: -; V gene: TRBV19; J gene: TRBJ1-2; D gene: TRBD1; CDR3 length: 14; CDR3 protein: CASSIPGGDYGYTF; CDR3 DNA: TGTGCCAGTAGTATCCCAGGGGGCGACTATGGCTACACCTTC
clone size: once; V gene: TRBV18; J gene: TRBJ2-4; D gene: -; CDR3 length: 16; CDR3 protein: CASSPAGQGDSYIQYF; CDR3 DNA: TGTGCCAGCTCACCAGCGGGGCAGGGGGATTCCTACATTCAGTACTTC
clone size: -; V gene: TRBV11-3; J gene: TRBJ2-5; D gene: -; CDR3 length: 13; CDR3 protein: CASSPRVEETQYF; CDR3 DNA: TGTGCCAGCAGCCCCCGGGTGGAAGAGACCCAGTACTTC
clone size: -; V gene: TRBV5-1; J gene: TRBJ2-5; D gene: -; CDR3 length: 14; CDR3 protein: CASSSGELQETQYF; CDR3 DNA: TGCGCCAGCAGCTCAGGGGAACTCCAAGAGACCCAGTACTTC
clone size: -; V gene: TRBV5-4; J gene: TRBJ1-3; D gene: -; CDR3 length: 16; CDR3 protein: CASSPEPTPTGNTIYF; CDR3 DNA: TGTGCCAGCAGCCCAGAGCCGACACCCACTGGAAACACCATATATTTT
clone size: -; V gene: TRBV11-3; J gene: TRBJ2-1; D gene: -; CDR3 length: 17; CDR3 protein: CASSLDHLRVGANEQFF; CDR3 DNA: TGTGCCAGCAGCTTAGATCACCTGAGGGTTGGAGCCAATGAGCAGTTCTTC
clone size: once; V gene: TRBV28; J gene: TRBJ1-1; D gene: TRBD1; CDR3 length: 15; CDR3 protein: CASSWWGQVNTEAFF; CDR3 DNA: TGTGCCAGCAGTTGGTGGGGACAGGTGAACACTGAAGCTTTCTTT
clone size: once; V gene: TRBV27; J gene: TRBJ1-5; D gene: -; CDR3 length: 14; CDR3 protein: CASSLSFGFSAQHF; CDR3 DNA: TGTGCCAGCAGTTTATCGTTCGGTTTTTCGGCCCAGCATTTT
clone size: -; V gene: TRBV6-1; J gene: TRBJ2-7; D gene: -; CDR3 length: 14; CDR3 protein: CASSEDGRRYEQYF; CDR3 DNA: TGTGCCAGCAGTGAAGACGGTCGGAGATACGAGCAGTACTTC
clone size: -; V gene: TRBV30; J gene: TRBJ1-4; D gene: TRBD1; CDR3 length: 16; CDR3 protein: CAWSLTGTGRDEKLFF; CDR3 DNA: TGTGCCTGGAGTCTAACCGGGACAGGGAGGGATGAAAAACTGTTTTTT
clone size: -; V gene: TRBV19; J gene: TRBJ2-7; D gene: TRBD2; CDR3 length: 15; CDR3 protein: CASSTSSGSEYEQYF; CDR3 DNA: TGTGCCAGTAGTACCTCTAGCGGGAGTGAGTACGAGCAGTACTTC
clone size: -; V gene: TRBV29-1; J gene: TRBJ2-2; D gene: -; CDR3 length: 15; CDR3 protein: CSVGPHGRDTGELFF; CDR3 DNA: TGCAGCGTTGGCCCCCACGGGAGAGACACCGGGGAGCTGTTTTTT
clone size: -; V gene: TRBV18; J gene: TRBJ1-5; D gene: -; CDR3 length: 16; CDR3 protein: CASSPTGPYSNQPQHF; CDR3 DNA: TGTGCCAGCTCACCCACAGGACCGTATAGCAATCAGCCCCAGCATTTT
clone size: -; V gene: TRBV2; J gene: TRBJ1-5; D gene: TRBD1; CDR3 length: 15; CDR3 protein: CAVTWPTGGNQPQHF; CDR3 DNA: TGTGCCGTTACGTGGCCTACAGGGGGCAATCAGCCCCAGCATTTT
clone size: -; V gene: TRBV6-5; J gene: TRBJ2-3; D gene: TRBD2; CDR3 length: 14; CDR3 protein: CATRAGGPTDTQYF; CDR3 DNA: TGTGCCACCCGAGCGGGAGGGCCCACAGATACGCAGTATTTT
clone size: -; V gene: TRBV27; J gene: TRBJ1-3; D gene: -; CDR3 length: 12; CDR3 protein: CASRSSGNTIYF; CDR3 DNA: TGTGCCAGCAGGAGCTCTGGAAACACCATATATTTT
clone size: -; V gene: TRBV11-2; J gene: TRBJ1-2; D gene: -; CDR3 length: 14; CDR3 protein: CASSPLGGDYGYTF; CDR3 DNA: TGTGCCAGCAGTCCGTTAGGTGGAGACTATGGCTACACCTTC
clone size: -; V gene: TRBV6-2/TRBV6-3; J gene: TRBJ1-1; D gene: -; CDR3 length: 16; CDR3 protein: CASSPLFTGPYTEAFF; CDR3 DNA: TGTGCCAGCAGCCCACTATTTACAGGTCCCTACACTGAAGCTTTCTTT
clone size: many; V gene: TRBV3-1/TRBV3-2; J gene: TRBJ1-1; D gene: TRBD1; CDR3 length: 15; CDR3 protein: CASSRLTGGSTEAFF; CDR3 DNA: TGTGCCAGCAGCCGCCTTACAGGGGGGTCCACTGAAGCTTTCTTT
clone size: -; V gene: TRBV6-2/TRBV6-3; J gene: TRBJ1-1; D gene: -; CDR3 length: 13; CDR3 protein: CASSEGRNTEAFF; CDR3 DNA: TGTGCCAGCAGTGAGGGTCGGAACACTGAAGCTTTCTTT
clone size: -; V gene: TRBV6-4; J gene: TRBJ2-7; D gene: -; CDR3 length: 13; CDR3 protein: CATARQATYEQYF; CDR3 DNA: TGTGCCACCGCCCGACAGGCGACCTACGAGCAGTACTTC
clone size: -; V gene: TRBV9; J gene: TRBJ1-4; D gene: -; CDR3 length: 15; CDR3 protein: CASSRSDGINEKLFF; CDR3 DNA: TGTGCCAGCAGCAGGTCGGACGGGATTAATGAAAAACTGTTTTTT
clone size: -; V gene: TRBV5-1; J gene: TRBJ1-2; D gene: TRBD1; CDR3 length: 13; CDR3 protein: CASSFTGDYGYTF; CDR3 DNA: TGCGCCAGCAGCTTTACAGGGGATTACGGCTACACCTTC
clone size: -; V gene: TRBV28; J gene: TRBJ1-4; D gene: -; CDR3 length: 15; CDR3 protein: CASREGGATNEKLFF; CDR3 DNA: TGTGCCAGCAGAGAAGGGGGTGCAACTAATGAAAAACTGTTTTTT
clone size: once; V gene: TRBV7-2; J gene: TRBJ1-5; D gene: -; CDR3 length: 14; CDR3 protein: CASSLFSGNQPQHF; CDR3 DNA: TGTGCCAGCAGCTTATTCTCGGGGAACCAGCCCCAGCATTTT
clone size: -; V gene: TRBV7-2; J gene: TRBJ2-1; D gene: -; CDR3 length: 12; CDR3 protein: CASSSIHNEQFF; CDR3 DNA: TGTGCCAGCAGCTCAATCCACAATGAGCAGTTCTTC
clone size: once; V gene: TRBV25-1; J gene: TRBJ2-5; D gene: -; CDR3 length: 15; CDR3 protein: CASSRRDGTVETQYF; CDR3 DNA: TGTGCCAGCAGCCGCAGGGATGGAACAGTAGAGACCCAGTACTTC
clone size: -; V gene: TRBV7-2; J gene: TRBJ2-3; D gene: TRBD2; CDR3 length: 17; CDR3 protein: CASSLEAGGKIADTQYF; CDR3 DNA: TGTGCCAGCAGCTTAGAAGCGGGAGGGAAGATCGCAGATACGCAGTATTTT
clone size: -; V gene: TRBV27; J gene: TRBJ1-2; D gene: TRBD1; CDR3 length: 13; CDR3 protein: CASSMTGDYGYTF; CDR3 DNA: TGTGCCAGCAGCATGACAGGGGACTATGGCTACACCTTC
clone size: few; V gene: TRBV18; J gene: TRBJ1-5; D gene: -; CDR3 length: 17; CDR3 protein: CASSPAAGDYSNQPQHF; CDR3 DNA: TGTGCCAGCTCACCGGCGGCAGGTGACTATAGCAATCAGCCCCAGCATTTT
clone size: -; V gene: TRBV19; J gene: TRBJ1-4; D gene: -; CDR3 length: 15; CDR3 protein: CASSIRDLRDEKLFF; CDR3 DNA: TGTGCCAGTAGTATCCGGGATCTACGGGATGAAAAACTGTTTTTT
clone size: -; V gene: TRBV18; J gene: TRBJ2-6; D gene: -; CDR3 length: 17; CDR3 protein: CASSPRQFDTGANVLTF; CDR3 DNA: TGTGCCAGCTCACCACGGCAGTTCGATACTGGGGCCAACGTCCTGACTTTC
clone size: -; V gene: TRBV3-1/TRBV3-2; J gene: TRBJ2-1; D gene: TRBD2; CDR3 length: 16; CDR3 protein: CASSQVAGGGLNEQFF; CDR3 DNA: TGTGCCAGCAGCCAAGTAGCGGGAGGGGGGTTGAATGAGCAGTTCTTC
clone size: -; V gene: TRBV27; J gene: TRBJ2-5; D gene: TRBD2; CDR3 length: 15; CDR3 protein: CASSYGTSLQETQYF; CDR3 DNA: TGTGCCAGCAGCTATGGGACTAGCCTCCAAGAGACCCAGTACTTC
clone size: few; V gene: TRBV3-1/TRBV3-2; J gene: TRBJ1-2; D gene: -; CDR3 length: 14; CDR3 protein: CASSQTDSNYGYTF; CDR3 DNA: TGTGCCAGCAGCCAAACTGACAGTAACTATGGCTACACCTTC